This TCR beta chain originates from a study of identical twins. Study outcomes and limitations: Conclusions leaned on cross-sectional statistical analysis and did not track the same donors over time. Potential partial confounding of zero-insertion analyses by invariant MAIT and iNKT cells was noted.

MiXCR, run by TCRdb on the 5' RACE reads, gives a single entry per CDR3 protein. The table records roughly 280,000 distinct CDR3 sequences, nearly 9.5% of them present only once. Worth noting for this clonotype: No antigen is known for it.

The germline V gene has CDR1 SNHLY and CDR2 FYNNEI. V lost 4 bases to trimming and J lost 5 bases; unmatched junction nucleotides: 2. The CDR3 sequence is 13 residues long. Another study also made use of these data, one on yellow fever vaccine responses in identical twins.

V and J are TRBV2 and TRBJ2-7; 10 bases align to TRBD1. Source material: CD8+ T cells sorted from blood. This TCR came from a young woman in good health. CDR3 loop: CASSVDRGDEQYF. The CDR3 DNA follows: TGTGCCAGCAGTGTGGACAGGGGGGACGAGCAGTACTTC.